The next 7 T cell receptor beta chains were all read from a single sample in a study of blood T cell repertoires in COVID-19. Only in-frame clones appear in the TCRdb table, and some are missing; sequencing was by immunoSEQ multiplex PCR. The table has 50,000 to 75,000 clones, approximately 79% seen once. The material sequenced was peripheral blood. The receptors come from a woman aged 80 or over with active or convalescent COVID-19.

V usage is TRBV6-6 and J usage is TRBJ1-4; D is uncertain. The germline V gene encodes CDR1 MNHNY and CDR2 SVGAGI (reference sequence). Trimming left V 7 bases short and J 2 bases short, with 14 bases between. The CDR3 extends over 15 amino acids. The CDR3 DNA is TGTGCCAGCACCTACGCGGAGGGTACTAATGAAAAACTGTTTTTT. It specifies CASTYAEGTNEKLFF.

The chain joins TRBV19 to TRBJ2-1, with D possibly matching TRBD2 (6 bases). CDR3 length: 14 residues. Trimming removed 7 bases from V and 1 base from J, with 11 bases in between. CDR1 LNHDA and CDR2 SQIVND come from the germline V gene (reference sequence). The CDR3 nucleotides read TGTGCCAGTAATAGTCGGGGGTCCTACAATGAGCAGTTCTTC. It codes for CASNSRGSYNEQFF.

The chain recombines TRBV7-8 with TRBJ1-5; TRBD1 matches at 8 bases. Unmatched junction bases numbered 10, after V lost 4 bases and J lost 2 bases. CDR1 is SGHVS and CDR2 is FQNEAQ in the germline V gene. This CDR3 contains 17 residues. This CDR3 reads CASSSLQGAGGNQPQHF. CDR3 DNA: TGTGCCAGCAGCTCCCTTCAGGGGGCGGGGGGCAATCAGCCCCAGCATTTT.

The V call is TRBV3-1 (or the pseudogene TRBV3-2), the J call TRBJ2-5; D gene unclear. Germline CDR1 is LGHDT and CDR2 is YNNKEL (reference sequence). The CDR3 length is 12 residues. V shed 4 bases and J shed 4 bases, with 7 bases lying between them. The DNA for the CDR3 is TGTGCCAGCAGCCCCACGCGAGAGACCCAGTACTTC. Encoded protein: CASSPTRETQYF.

This rearrangement joins TRBV5-1 to TRBJ1-1; 7 nucleotides line up with TRBD1. Germline V CDR1 and CDR2: SGHRS, YFSETQ. This CDR3 has 14 residues. The V gene end was trimmed by 2 bases and the J gene end by 0 bases; junction bases not matched to a gene: 1. The CDR3 DNA reads as TGCGCCAGCAGCTTTGACAGGGTGAACACTGAAGCTTTCTTT. The encoded protein is CASSFDRVNTEAFF.

Regarding this clone: The sample has other DNA sequences that encode this CDR3 too. This rearrangement joins TRBV11-3 to TRBJ2-7; 8 bases match TRBD1. The V and J ends lost 6 bases and 0 bases, in that order; junction bases with no gene match: 4. The CDR3 loop spans 14 amino acids. Germline CDR1 and CDR2: SGHNT and YENEEA. The CDR3 DNA sequence: TGTGCCAGCAGACAGGGGGGAAGCTCCTACGAGCAGTACTTC. This sequence encodes CASRQGGSSYEQYF.

The V call is TRBV6-6, the J call TRBJ1-1; tentative D call: TRBD1 (5 bases). V lost 8 bases to trimming and J lost 0 bases, with 16 bases between them. Per germline, CDR1 MNHNY and CDR2 SVGAGI (reference sequence). CDR3 length equals 15 residues. CDR3 sequence: CASLPGTGLNTEAFF. CDR3 nucleotide sequence: TGTGCCAGCTTACCGGGGACTGGGCTGAACACTGAAGCTTTCTTT.